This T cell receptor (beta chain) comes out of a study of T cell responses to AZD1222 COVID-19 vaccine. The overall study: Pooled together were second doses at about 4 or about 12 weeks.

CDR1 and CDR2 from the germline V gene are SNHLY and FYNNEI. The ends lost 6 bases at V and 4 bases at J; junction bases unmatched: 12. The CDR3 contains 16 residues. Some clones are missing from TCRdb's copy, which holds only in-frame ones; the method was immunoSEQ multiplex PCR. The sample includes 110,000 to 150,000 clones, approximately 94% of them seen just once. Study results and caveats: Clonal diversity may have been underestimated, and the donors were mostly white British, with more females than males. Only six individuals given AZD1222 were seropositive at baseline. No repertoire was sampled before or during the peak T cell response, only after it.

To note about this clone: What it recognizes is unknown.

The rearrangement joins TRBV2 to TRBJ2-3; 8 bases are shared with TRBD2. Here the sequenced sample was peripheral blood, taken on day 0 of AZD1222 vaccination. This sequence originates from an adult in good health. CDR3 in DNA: TGTGCCAGCAGGGCCTTGTGGCGGGGGGTATCAGATACGCAGTATTTT. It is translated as CASRALWRGVSDTQYF. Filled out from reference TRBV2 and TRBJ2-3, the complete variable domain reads EPEVTQTPSHQVTQMGQEVILRCVPISNHLYFYWYRQILGQKVEFLVSFYNNEISEKSEIFDDQFSVERPDGSNFTLKIRSTKLEDSAMYFCASRALWRGVSDTQYFGPGTRLTVL.